The entry that follows covers one TCR beta chain sequence. V was pared by 4 bases and J by 6 bases, with 5 bases of the junction left unmatched. Germline V CDR1 and CDR2: SGHTA, FQGTGA. The CDR3 length is 13 residues. The data originate from a study of blood T cell repertoires in COVID-19. Clones were read by immunoSEQ multiplex PCR, and TCRdb kept only the in-frame ones, dropping some. The sample carries about 73,000 clones, approximately 80% recorded once. The chain recombines TRBV7-3 with TRBJ1-2; TRBD1 agrees at 7 bases. Sequencing used peripheral blood. The TCR originated in a man between 65 and 85 years old with COVID-19, enrolled during active disease. In DNA, the CDR3 is TGTGCCAGCAGCTCAACCGGGACAGATGGCTACACCTTC. As protein: CASSSTGTDGYTF.